A few counts support the clone carrying this TCR beta chain. CDR3 length: 14 residues. Per the germline V gene, CDR1 is LNHDA and CDR2 is SQIVND (reference sequence). V was pared by 3 bases and J by 2 bases, with 4 bases of the junction left unmatched. The data are from a study of blood T cell repertoires in COVID-19. Whole-study context: Spain, Italy and the United States supplied samples that represented acute and convalescent COVID-19.

Patients from Seattle were sampled longitudinally, starting during active infection. Using immunoSEQ multiplex PCR, the repertoire was profiled, and TCRdb retains in-frame clones only, with some absent. This table has about 130,000 clones, 75% to 85% appearing once. Input material: peripheral blood. The gene calls are TRBV19 and TRBJ2-7; 7 bases are shared with TRBD1. The sequence was collected from a woman aged 70 to 79 with COVID-19, enrolled during active disease. The CDR3 DNA is TGTGCCAGTAGTATCGGGACAGATCCCTACGAGCAGTACTTC. Translating gives CASSIGTDPYEQYF.